This T cell receptor (beta chain) was sequenced in a study of blood T cells in healthy people across ages. The second PCR ran about 6 to 12 cycles with a sample-barcoded 5' primer and J-beta primers. Per-sample output comprised a minimum of 3 million paired-end reads containing CDR3. TCRdb itself ran the 5' RACE reads through MiXCR, one entry per CDR3 protein. The sample includes approximately 1,000,000 distinct CDR3 sequences, around two fifths of them seen just once. With regard to this clonotype: Its specificity is not known. The junction departs from the called germline gene at one end, perhaps through a read error.

General study results and limits: Naive CD4+ cell counts and diversity both ran higher in long-lived than in aged donors. Expanded clonotype changes were possibly confounded by unknown donor CMV status. PBMCs were not sorted, which prevented a conclusive comparison of naive versus antigen-experienced cells.

This clonotype was sampled from a man between 18 and 35 years old in good health. Sequenced input: blood.

The CDR3 reads CAGSDYPWGRTINTQYF. The CDR3 DNA reads TGTGCCGGCAGTGACTACCCTTGGGGGCGTACAATTAATACGCAGTATTTT. The rearrangement links TRBV6-2 or TRBV6-3 to TRBJ2-3; D might be TRBD1 (6 bases). There are 17 residues in the CDR3. Germline CDR1 is MNHEY and CDR2 is SVGEGT.